This passage covers 30 T cell receptor beta chains from one sample sequenced in a study of blood T cell repertoires in COVID-19. Assay: immunoSEQ multiplex PCR; the TCRdb copy retains only in-frame clones and omits some. The table includes 90,000 to 100,000 clones, approximately 88% detected once. The sample comprised peripheral blood. The receptors shown here come from a woman in her fifties or sixties with COVID-19, enrolled during active disease.

The chain employs TRBV28 and TRBJ1-1; D not certain. Germline V CDR1 and CDR2: MDHEN, SYDVKM. Trimming left V 4 bases short and J 4 bases short, with 7 bases between. This CDR3 has 12 residues. In DNA, the CDR3 is TGTGCCAGCAGTTCCCATGTCACTGAAGCTTTCTTT. This sequence encodes CASSSHVTEAFF.

The J gene is TRBJ2-5, the V gene TRBV5-1; 9 nucleotides line up with TRBD1. The CDR3 runs 15 residues. With 4 bases clipped from V and 0 bases from J, the junction kept 4 bases outside the gene matches. Germline loops: CDR1 SGHRS, CDR2 YFSETQ. This CDR3 reads CASSRWDRDQETQYF. The CDR3 bases are TGCGCCAGCAGCCGATGGGACAGGGACCAAGAGACCCAGTACTTC.

This clone has more than one count but fewer than ten. This chain uses TRBV5-1 with TRBJ1-6; D uncertain. The CDR3 has 16 amino acids. V dropped 1 base and J dropped 0 bases, with 8 bases sitting between them. Germline CDR1 reads SGHRS; CDR2 reads YFSETQ. The CDR3 region is CASSLLSSSYNSPLHF. The CDR3 coding sequence is TGCGCCAGCAGCTTGCTCTCCAGCTCCTATAATTCACCCCTCCACTTT.

The genes are TRBV19 and TRBJ2-7; D is possibly TRBD1 (6 bases). Germline V gene data show CDR1 as LNHDA and CDR2 as SQIVND (reference sequence). The CDR3 sequence is 13 residues long. Trimming shortened V by 6 bases and J by 0 bases, and 9 bases separated the two germline ends. CDR3 amino acids: CASSRTDSYEQYF. CDR3 bases: TGTGCCAGTAGCCGGACAGACTCCTACGAGCAGTACTTC.

The chain couples TRBV11-2 to TRBJ2-1, with D maybe TRBD1 (6 bases). V lost 5 bases to trimming and J lost 2 bases, with 13 bases between them. Germline CDR1 SGHAT, CDR2 FQNNGV. CDR3 length: 15 amino acids. CDR3 coding DNA: TGTGCCAGCAGCCACGGGACACTTACCTACAATGAGCAGTTCTTC. As protein: CASSHGTLTYNEQFF. The variable domain in full, completed from reference TRBV11-2 and TRBJ2-1, reads EAGVAQSPRYKIIEKRQSVAFWCNPISGHATLYWYQQILGQGPKLLIQFQNNGVVDDSQLPKDRFSAERLKGVDSTLKIQPAKLEDSAVYLCASSHGTLTYNEQFFGPGTRLTVL.

This clone was detected only a few times. The DNA for the CDR3 is TGTGCCAGCAGCTTAGGGACAGAAGGAAACACCATATATTTT. Protein product: CASSLGTEGNTIYF. V is TRBV11-2 and J is TRBJ1-3; perhaps TRBD1 as D (6 bases). In germline, CDR1 is SGHAT, CDR2 FQNNGV. This CDR3 has 14 amino acids. V shed 1 base and J shed 4 bases, with 8 bases lying between them.

V and J are TRBV7-2 and TRBJ1-2, with a weak D call TRBD1 (6 bases). Germline CDR1 SGHTA, CDR2 FQGNSA. V was clipped by 3 bases and J by 4 bases, with 9 bases between them. This CDR3 is 13 amino acids long. The CDR3 DNA follows: TGTGCCAGCAGCTTCGGGACACCCTATGGCTACACCTTC. It specifies CASSFGTPYGYTF.

Regarding this clone: One junction end does not reproduce the germline sequence, and a read error may be involved. The chain employs TRBV7-7 and TRBJ2-5; tentatively, D is TRBD1 (5 bases). The germline CDR1 and CDR2 sequences are SSHAT and FNYEAQ (reference sequence). The CDR3 extends over 14 amino acids. The DNA of the CDR3 is TGTGCTAGCAGCCCTTGGGGCGTGGAAGAGACCCAGTACTTC. It is translated as CASSPWGVEETQYF.

The chain employs TRBV25-1 and TRBJ1-1; TRBD1 matches 9 bases. Looked up from germline, CDR1 is MGHDK and CDR2 is SYGVNS. The CDR3 is 14 amino acids. J lost 5 bases, V lost 6 bases, and 7 bases had no gene match. The CDR3 region has the DNA TGTGCCAGCAGGAGAACAGGGGGCCCTACTGAAGCTTTCTTT. It is translated as CASRRTGGPTEAFF.

This clone was seen just once. The chain recombines TRBV29-1 with TRBJ2-7; 7 nucleotides agree with TRBD1. Germline values: CDR1 SQVTM, CDR2 ANQGSEA. The CDR3 consists of 13 residues. The J segment lost 1 base and the V segment lost 5 bases, leaving 5 bases of the junction unmatched. The CDR3 reads CSVYRDRSYEQYF. The CDR3, as DNA: TGCAGCGTTTACCGGGACAGATCCTACGAGCAGTACTTC.

This clone showed up just a few times. The chain recombines TRBV5-1 with TRBJ1-1; 8 bases align to TRBD1. The germline CDR1 and CDR2 sequences are SGHRS and YFSETQ. This CDR3 spans 14 amino acids. J gave up 4 bases and V 0 bases, and 2 bases lay outside the gene matches. The CDR3 reads CASSLGQGFTEAFF. DNA for the CDR3: TGCGCCAGCAGCTTGGGACAGGGGTTCACTGAAGCTTTCTTT.

This CDR3 is CASSQPESGYEQYF. CDR3 sequence (DNA): TGTGCCAGCAGCCAACCGGAGTCGGGCTACGAGCAGTACTTC. The chain recombines TRBV11-2 with TRBJ2-7; D is uncertain. The V gene's germline CDR1 is SGHAT and CDR2 FQNNGV. V shed 5 bases and J shed 3 bases, with 14 bases lying between them. CDR3 length: 14 residues.

J is TRBJ2-3 and V is TRBV4-2; D is unclear. Germline CDR1 and CDR2: LGHNA and YNFKEQ. The CDR3 runs to 13 residues. Trimming pared 0 bases from V and 2 bases from J, leaving 3 bases between. This chain's CDR3 is CASSQDNTDTQYF. DNA of the CDR3: TGTGCCAGCAGCCAAGACAACACAGATACGCAGTATTTT.

This chain joins TRBV21-1 and TRBJ1-5; TRBD1 is the table's D call and was not checked against the DNA. TRBV21-1 is described as a pseudogene. The CDR3 is 12 amino acids. The CDR3 DNA follows: TGTGCCAGCAGCATCCAGGGGCAGCCCCAGCATTTT. Residues: CASSIQGQPQHF.

V usage is TRBV6-2 or TRBV6-3 and J usage is TRBJ1-2; D unresolved. Germline CDR1 reads MNHEY; CDR2 reads SVGEGT. The V end lost 5 bases, the J end lost 4 bases, and 11 bases lay between the germline ends. This CDR3 has 13 amino acids. The CDR3: CASSPNDIYGYTF. The CDR3 DNA sequence: TGTGCCAGCAGTCCCAATGACATCTATGGCTACACCTTC.

The chain recombines TRBV7-9 with TRBJ2-1, with a tentative D call TRBD2 (7 bases). Looked up from germline, CDR1 is SEHNR and CDR2 is FQNEAQ (reference sequence). The CDR3 covers 14 residues. Trimming stripped 3 bases from V and 8 bases from J, with 14 bases between. The CDR3, as DNA: TGTGCCAGCAGCTTCGGAGGGGGGGTCGATGAGCAGTTCTTC. Translation gives CASSFGGGVDEQFF.

The CDR3 protein is CASSRHRDRAYGYTF. The DNA of the CDR3 is TGTGCCAGCAGCCGTCACCGGGACAGGGCCTATGGCTACACCTTC. The rearrangement links TRBV11-2 to TRBJ1-2; 9 bases are shared with TRBD1. Germline lookup yields CDR1 SGHAT and CDR2 FQNNGV. With 5 bases clipped from V and 4 bases from J, the junction kept 8 bases outside the gene matches. This CDR3 comprises 15 residues.

The table lists this clone with a few counts. The chain has TRBV4-3 and TRBJ1-1; D is ambiguous. V lost 2 bases and J lost 1, with 8 bases in between. The germline V gene has CDR1 LGHNA and CDR2 YSLEER. CDR3 length: 14 amino acids. The CDR3 loop is CASSQWTENTEAFF. Here the CDR3 DNA reads TGCGCCAGCAGCCAATGGACTGAGAACACTGAAGCTTTCTTT.

This rearrangement joins TRBV30 to TRBJ1-5; D remains ambiguous. Germline V lookup: CDR1 GTSNPN, CDR2 SVGIG (reference sequence). The length of the CDR3 is 15 residues. The germline V and J ends were trimmed by 3 bases and 2 bases, with 14 bases remaining between them. CDR3 bases: TGTGCCTGGAGGCGGGGAGGGCTGGGCAATCAGCCCCAGCATTTT. Residues: CAWRRGGLGNQPQHF.

This clone was counted a single time. The DNA of the CDR3 is TGTGCCAGCAGCGAGGGAGCCCCGGACAGGGGGCGATCTGGCTACACCTTC. Its protein product is CASSEGAPDRGRSGYTF. The rearrangement joins TRBV9 to TRBJ1-2; 11 nucleotides match TRBD1. Trimming removed 3 bases from V and 7 bases from J; junction bases left unmatched: 14. Germline values: CDR1 SGDLS, CDR2 YYNGEE. The CDR3 contains 17 residues.

The rearrangement links TRBV9 to TRBJ1-2; 8 bases are shared with TRBD1. CDR3 size: 16 residues. Germline V gene lookup returns CDR1 SGDLS and CDR2 YYNGEE. V shed 0 bases and J 2 bases; nucleotides not matched to a gene: 6. This CDR3 reads CASSVGSWTGNYGYTF. The CDR3 bases are TGTGCCAGCAGCGTAGGATCCTGGACAGGGAACTATGGCTACACCTTC.

This chain uses TRBV5-6 with TRBJ2-4; D call uncertain. Germline CDR1 SGHDT, CDR2 YYEEEE. Trimming removed 0 bases from V and 9 bases from J, with 10 bases in between. This CDR3 region has 13 residues. CDR3 coding DNA: TGTGCCAGCAGCTTGGTTAGCACTCCCATTCAGTACTTC. Amino acids: CASSLVSTPIQYF.

This clone was seen a single time. The rearrangement links TRBV5-6 to TRBJ2-7; 9 bases agree with TRBD1. Germline CDR1 reads SGHDT; CDR2 reads YYEEEE. Germline trimming cut 3 bases from V and 4 bases from J; bases unmatched to any gene: 5. The CDR3 is 14 residues long. DNA for the CDR3: TGTGCCAGCAGCTCGGGGACAGGGTCTTACGAGCAGTACTTC. Its translation: CASSSGTGSYEQYF.

The gene calls are TRBV2 and TRBJ2-5; the match to TRBD1 covers 7 bases. In germline, CDR1 is SNHLY, CDR2 FYNNEI. The CDR3 runs to 13 residues. J gave up 5 bases and V 1 base, and 1 base lay outside the gene matches. The CDR3, as DNA: TGTGCCAGCAGTGAAGAACAGGGGGAGACCCAGTACTTC. It specifies CASSEEQGETQYF.

J is TRBJ1-1 and V is TRBV6-1; 11 bases align to TRBD1. This CDR3 spans 14 amino acids. The ends lost 3 bases at V and 4 bases at J; junction bases unmatched: 1. Germline V gives CDR1 MNHNS, CDR2 SASEGT. CDR3 amino acids: CASSDGTGGTEAFF. DNA for the CDR3: TGTGCCAGCAGTGACGGGACAGGGGGCACTGAAGCTTTCTTT.

V gene TRBV19 combines with J gene TRBJ1-1; TRBD1 matches at 8 bases. The length of the CDR3 is 15 residues. Trimming at V came to 5 bases and at J to 1 base, leaving 6 bases not matched to a gene. Per germline, CDR1 LNHDA and CDR2 SQIVND (reference sequence). The CDR3 sequence is CASSPTGEANTEAFF. The CDR3 DNA reads as TGTGCCAGTAGTCCGACAGGGGAGGCGAACACTGAAGCTTTCTTT.

The chain couples TRBV27 to TRBJ2-7, with 8 bases identical to TRBD1. Germline CDR1 MNHEY, CDR2 SMNVEV (reference sequence). The CDR3 sequence is 15 residues long. Unmatched junction bases numbered 7, after V lost 5 bases and J lost 1 base. CDR3 region: CASSSPGTGSYEQYF. The CDR3 nucleotides are TGTGCCAGCAGTAGTCCCGGGACAGGTTCCTACGAGCAGTACTTC.

The chain has TRBV10-3 and TRBJ1-2, with TRBD1 as a possible D gene (6 bases). Trimming stripped 6 bases from V and 2 bases from J, with 10 bases between. The CDR3 loop spans 13 amino acids. The germline V gene has CDR1 ENHRY and CDR2 SYGVKD. Here the CDR3 DNA reads TGTGCCATCAGGTGGACAGAGAACTATGGCTACACCTTC. This sequence encodes CAIRWTENYGYTF.

The chain has TRBV6-5 and TRBJ1-1; TRBD1 agrees at 8 bases. The V gene's germline CDR1 is MNHEY and CDR2 SVGAGI. V lost 6 bases to trimming and J lost 12 bases; unmatched junction nucleotides: 6. The CDR3 totals 11 residues. The CDR3 sequence is CASRRQGRSFF. CDR3 bases: TGTGCCAGCAGACGACAGGGGCGGTCTTTCTTT.

CDR3: CASSFSGSEGIEAFF. The CDR3 DNA reads as TGTGCCAGCAGCTTTTCCGGGTCCGAAGGAATTGAAGCTTTCTTT. The chain recombines TRBV7-9 with TRBJ1-1; D call uncertain. This CDR3 is built from 15 residues. Trimming left V 3 bases short and J 7 bases short, with 18 bases between. Per the germline V gene, CDR1 is SEHNR and CDR2 is FQNEAQ (reference sequence).